This T cell receptor beta chain was identified during a study of tumor-infiltrating lymphocytes in localized non-small cell lung cancer. Looking at the study overall: Several tumor histologies, both smoking statuses, and some post-neoadjuvant chemotherapy samples were included. Resected tumor was paired with non-adjacent uninvolved lung from the same patient.

Study-wide findings and caveats: IM1 and IM2 tumors showed no difference in T-cell fraction. TCRbeta sequencing showed higher T cell infiltration in tumors than uninvolved lung.

The data were produced by immunoSEQ multiplex PCR, yet TCRdb's version contains in-frame clones alone and is incomplete. Counted here are about 9,200 clones, 60% occurring once; the ten biggest clones make up roughly a tenth. The CDR3 runs to 13 residues. CDR1 is SGHTA and CDR2 is FQGNSA in the germline V gene. The V end was cut by 4 bases, the J end by 11 bases, with 15 bases between. Points on this clone: As yet, its antigen is unknown.

This receptor was taken from a human donor with non-small cell lung cancer. The gene calls are TRBV7-2 and TRBJ1-5; possibly TRBD1 for D (6 bases). The sample comprised uninvolved lung tissue not adjacent to the tumor. The DNA for the CDR3 is TGTGCCAGCAGCTCGACAGGACTGGGGACCCAGCATTTT. It codes for CASSSTGLGTQHF. Full variable domain (rest looked up from reference TRBV7-2 and TRBJ1-5): GAGVSQSPSNKVTEKGKDVELRCDPISGHTALYWYRQSLGQGLEFLIYFQGNSAPDKSGLPSDRFSAERTGGSVSTLTIQRTQQEDSAVYLCASSSTGLGTQHFGDGTRLSIL.